A selection of T cell receptor beta chains follows, all from one sample in a study of T-cell memory formation after mild COVID-19. TCRdb ran MiXCR on the 5' RACE reads and lists one entry per CDR3 protein. The sample holds about 140,000 distinct CDR3 sequences, 11% to 15% seen once. Sequencing was carried out using PBMCs or a T cell subset sorted from them (not recorded which). These receptors were obtained from an adult woman who had mild COVID-19 (a few samples of this study predate the infection). Cell type and time point are not known. Each CDR3 is given with its conserved first and last residue. The D gene is left open where the match is weak. Some rows have no size entry. The others give once, few or many, or a class for an expanded clone.

-	TRBV7-9	16	-	TRBJ1-1	TGTGCCAGCAGCCCACCTTGGGGAGTTAGGGGCACTGAAGCTTTCTTT	CASSPPWGVRGTEAFF
many	TRBV7-9	13	-	TRBJ1-1	TGTGCCAGCAGTTCAGTTCTCGCAGCTGAAGCTTTCTTT	CASSSVLAAEAFF
few	TRBV11-2	15	TRBD1	TRBJ1-2	TGTGCCAGCAGCCAGACAGGGAGCCTTAACTATGGCTACACCTTC	CASSQTGSLNYGYTF
-	TRBV12-3/TRBV12-4	14	-	TRBJ1-1	TGTGCCAGCCAACTCGACGGATGGAACACTGAAGCTTTCTTT	CASQLDGWNTEAFF
-	TRBV4-3	19	-	TRBJ2-6	TGCGCCAGCAGCCAAGGGGGCTACTATTCCTTCTCTGGGGCCAACGTCCTGACTTTC	CASSQGGYYSFSGANVLTF
many	TRBV27	21	-	TRBJ1-4	TGTGCCAGCAGTTTTAGAGCGGGCGGACGGTACCTCTCCCCAACTAATGAAAAACTGTTTTTT	CASSFRAGGRYLSPTNEKLFF
-	TRBV10-3	12	-	TRBJ1-1	TGTGCCATCAAGGAAGGAGGCACTGAAGCTTTCTTT	CAIKEGGTEAFF
-	TRBV30	16	TRBD2	TRBJ2-2	TGTGCCTGGAGTGCGGTAGCGGGGGCCTACACCGGGGAGCTGTTTTTT	CAWSAVAGAYTGELFF
-	TRBV5-1	15	TRBD1	TRBJ2-3	TGCGCCAGCAGCGAGACAGGGCCCACCACAGATACGCAGTATTTT	CASSETGPTTDTQYF
few	TRBV19	12	-	TRBJ2-1	TGTGCCAGTAGTATCGTAGAAAAGGCACCACTCTTC	CASSIVEKAPLF
-	TRBV11-1	14	-	TRBJ2-7	TGTGCCAGCAGCAATGACCGTGGTACCTACGAGCAGTACTTC	CASSNDRGTYEQYF
-	TRBV29-1	11	TRBD1	TRBJ2-1	TGCAGCGCGGGACAGTACAATGAGCAGTTCTTC	CSAGQYNEQFF
few	TRBV12-3/TRBV12-4	19	TRBD2	TRBJ2-5	TGTGCCAGCAGTTTAGGGGCTAGCGGGGGGGCGTCCTTTTCAGAGACCCAGTACTTC	CASSLGASGGASFSETQYF
few	TRBV7-9	14	-	TRBJ1-2	TGTGCCAGCAGCTTTGTAGGGAGCCACTATGGCTACACCTTC	CASSFVGSHYGYTF
-	TRBV11-2	16	TRBD1	TRBJ1-3	TGTGCCAGCAGCTACTCACCGGGACAGGGCGTTGTTACCATATATTTT	CASSYSPGQGVVTIYF
few	TRBV6-2/TRBV6-3	13	-	TRBJ1-2	TGTGCCAGCAGTTACCCGGTGAACTATGGCTACACCTTC	CASSYPVNYGYTF
few	TRBV7-3	15	TRBD2	TRBJ2-1	TGTGCCAGCAGCCGGGAGGGGAGCTCCTACAATGAGCAGTTCTTC	CASSREGSSYNEQFF
-	TRBV7-2	14	-	TRBJ1-5	TGTGCCAGCAGCTTCTTGGACAGCAATCAGCCCCAGCATTTT	CASSFLDSNQPQHF
-	TRBV7-9	14	-	TRBJ2-3	TGTGCCAGCAGCCCATGGACCTCCACAGATACGCAGTATTTT	CASSPWTSTDTQYF
few	TRBV7-8	14	-	TRBJ2-1	TGTGACAGCAGCTTAGCGAGCAACTACAATGAGCAGTTCTTC	CDSSLASNYNEQFF
few	TRBV20-1	14	-	TRBJ2-7	TGCAGTGCTCGTGGCCTCGGACCCTTCCACGAGCAGTACTTC	CSARGLGPFHEQYF
-	TRBV4-3	18	TRBD2	TRBJ2-1	TGCGCCAGCAGCCAAGATGGAGGAGCGGGAGCAACCTACAATGAGCAGTTCTTC	CASSQDGGAGATYNEQFF